This T cell receptor beta chain was recovered during a study of tumor-infiltrating lymphocytes in primary liver carcinoma. Study as a whole: All patients, whether men or women, fell within 30 to 69 years of age.

Looked up from germline, CDR1 is SGHNT and CDR2 is YENEEA. The CDR3 totals 15 residues. Total RNA (roughly 0.45 ug) served as template for TCR beta cDNA synthesis primed by a constant-region primer. Libraries of TCR beta came from three nested multiplex PCR rounds with slightly modified ARM-PCR. The opening two PCR rounds, around 9 cycles each, paired TRBV1-TRBV30 forward primers with a C-beta reverse primer. TCRdb re-analysed the multiplex PCR reads in MiXCR, keeping a single row per CDR3 protein. The sample has about 78,000 distinct CDR3 sequences, 71% seen once. Study results and limitations: Roughly 7.5-24% of top clones, and no more, occurred in all five tumor regions. In tumor-adjacent and tumor-blood pairs, overlap was lower than in tumor region pairs.

For this clonotype: Its antigen is undetermined. The germline gene is not matched at one end of the junction; a read error may be the cause.

Co-extraction of both nucleic acids (RNA and DNA) used about 19-33 mg of unsorted bulk tissue. These patients lived with chronic HBV infection and had never been treated. The gene calls are TRBV11-3 and TRBJ2-7, with 8 bases that match TRBD1. The TCR comes from a woman in her sixties with primary liver carcinoma and hepatitis B virus infection. Sequencing was carried out using liver tumor tissue from sampling region 4. As for subset: tumor region T4, right-lateral pole. CDR3 residues: CVSSPGTGGNYEQYF. CDR3 DNA sequence: TGCGTCAGCAGCCCCGGGACAGGAGGCAACTACGAGCAATACTTC.